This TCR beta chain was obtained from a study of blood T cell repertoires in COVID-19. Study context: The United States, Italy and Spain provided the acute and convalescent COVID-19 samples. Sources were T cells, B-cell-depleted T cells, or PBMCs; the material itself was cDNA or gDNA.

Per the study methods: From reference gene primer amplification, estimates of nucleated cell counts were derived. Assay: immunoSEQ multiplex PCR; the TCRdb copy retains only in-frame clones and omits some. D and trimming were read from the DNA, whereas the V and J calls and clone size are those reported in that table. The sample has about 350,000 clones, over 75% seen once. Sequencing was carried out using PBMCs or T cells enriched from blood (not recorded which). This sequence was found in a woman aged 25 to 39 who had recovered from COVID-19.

CDR3 protein: CASSPEGRGQPQHF. CDR3 DNA: TGTGCCAGCAGCCCAGAGGGGCGGGGACAGCCCCAGCATTTT. The V call is TRBV28, the J call TRBJ1-5; weak D call: TRBD1 (5 bases). Germline loops: CDR1 MDHEN, CDR2 SYDVKM. CDR3 size: 14 residues. The V end was cut by 6 bases, the J end by 7 bases, with 16 bases between.